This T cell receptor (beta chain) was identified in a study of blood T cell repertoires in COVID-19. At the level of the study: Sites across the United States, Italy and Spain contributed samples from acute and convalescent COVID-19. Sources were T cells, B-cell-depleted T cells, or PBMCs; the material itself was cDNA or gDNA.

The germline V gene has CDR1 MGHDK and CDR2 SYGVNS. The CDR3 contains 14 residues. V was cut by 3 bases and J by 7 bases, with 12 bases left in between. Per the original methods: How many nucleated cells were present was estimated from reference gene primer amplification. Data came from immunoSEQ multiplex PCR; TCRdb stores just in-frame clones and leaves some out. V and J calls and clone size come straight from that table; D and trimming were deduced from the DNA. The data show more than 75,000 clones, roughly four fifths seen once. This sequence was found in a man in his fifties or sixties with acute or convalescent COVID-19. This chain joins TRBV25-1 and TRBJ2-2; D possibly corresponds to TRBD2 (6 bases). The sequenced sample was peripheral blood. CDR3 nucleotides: TGTGCCAGCAGTGACTACGGGACTTACGGGGAGCTGTTTTTT. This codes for CASSDYGTYGELFF. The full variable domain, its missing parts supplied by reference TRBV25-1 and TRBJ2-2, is EADIYQTPRYLVIGTGKKITLECSQTMGHDKMYWYQQDPGMELHLIHYSYGVNSTEKGDLSSESTVSRIRTEHFPLTLESARPSHTSQYLCASSDYGTYGELFFGEGSRLTVL.